This paragraph covers one TCR beta chain sequence. The target antigen is unknown. Graves' hyperthyroidism qualified as stable when ophthalmopathy did not progress within 18 months. RNA transcripts provided the source from which TCR beta CDR3 regions were amplified. The primer set for the first-round RT-PCR of the TCR CDR3 was HTBI. TCRdb passed the multiplex PCR reads through MiXCR, listing each CDR3 protein once. The sample lists approximately 590,000 distinct CDR3 sequences; just over 45% were seen once. These data come from a study of T cells in Graves' hyperthyroidism and ophthalmopathy. The CDR3 consists of 13 residues. CDR1 is SGHNT and CDR2 is YYREEE in the germline V gene (reference sequence). The V end lost 4 bases, the J end lost 0 bases, and 8 bases lay between the germline ends. Study-wide findings and caveats: Most thyroid clonotypes that were expanded above 0.001 also turned up in blood.

The sequenced material came from peripheral blood or thyroid tissue (not recorded which). The sequence was collected from a woman aged 18 to 35 with Graves' hyperthyroidism. The V call is TRBV5-4, the J call TRBJ2-7; D perhaps matches TRBD2 (7 bases). The DNA of the CDR3 is TGTGCCAGCAGCGCGGGGGCCTCCTACGAGCAGTACTTC. Its protein product is CASSAGASYEQYF.